The subject of this entry is one T cell receptor beta chain. Its antigen is not known. One end of the junction does not line up with germline, which may come from a read error. The V gene's germline CDR1 is LNHDA and CDR2 SQIVND (reference sequence). The CDR3 has 15 amino acids. This sample stems from a study of T cells in Graves' hyperthyroidism and ophthalmopathy. General study points: Most clonotypes that expanded in the thyroid above 0.001 also showed up in blood. From stable hyperthyroidism, ophthalmopathy was set apart by a 13 V-J model.

Using RNA transcripts as the source, TCR beta CDR3 regions were amplified. First-round RT-PCR targeting the TCR CDR3 was performed with the HTBI primer set. TCRdb reprocessed the multiplex PCR reads with MiXCR, giving one entry per CDR3 protein. Of almost 600,000 distinct CDR3 sequences listed, roughly 50% are singletons. This receptor was taken from a woman in her late teens or twenties with Graves' hyperthyroidism. This chain joins TRBV19 and TRBJ1-1, with D hard to call. The sample taken for sequencing was peripheral blood or thyroid tissue (not recorded which). The CDR3 protein is CAGSINWALNAEAFF. CDR3 sequence (DNA): TGTGCCGGTAGTATCAATTGGGCCTTGAACGCTGAAGCTTTCTTT.